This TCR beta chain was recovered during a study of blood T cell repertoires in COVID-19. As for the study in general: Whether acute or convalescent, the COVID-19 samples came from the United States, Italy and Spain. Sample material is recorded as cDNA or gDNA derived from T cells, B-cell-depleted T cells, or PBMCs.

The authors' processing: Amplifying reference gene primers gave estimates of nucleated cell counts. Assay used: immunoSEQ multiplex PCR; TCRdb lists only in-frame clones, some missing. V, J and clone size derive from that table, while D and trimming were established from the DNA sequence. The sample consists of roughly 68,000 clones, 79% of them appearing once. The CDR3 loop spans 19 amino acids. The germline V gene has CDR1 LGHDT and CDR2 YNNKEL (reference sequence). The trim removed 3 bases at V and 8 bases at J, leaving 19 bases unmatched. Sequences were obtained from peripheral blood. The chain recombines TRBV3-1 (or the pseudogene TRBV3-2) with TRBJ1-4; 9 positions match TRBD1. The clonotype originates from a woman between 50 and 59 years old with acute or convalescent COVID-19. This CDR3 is CASSQTDRDRDFRNEKLFF. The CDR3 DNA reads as TGTGCCAGCAGCCAGACCGACCGGGACAGGGATTTTAGGAACGAAAAACTGTTTTTT.